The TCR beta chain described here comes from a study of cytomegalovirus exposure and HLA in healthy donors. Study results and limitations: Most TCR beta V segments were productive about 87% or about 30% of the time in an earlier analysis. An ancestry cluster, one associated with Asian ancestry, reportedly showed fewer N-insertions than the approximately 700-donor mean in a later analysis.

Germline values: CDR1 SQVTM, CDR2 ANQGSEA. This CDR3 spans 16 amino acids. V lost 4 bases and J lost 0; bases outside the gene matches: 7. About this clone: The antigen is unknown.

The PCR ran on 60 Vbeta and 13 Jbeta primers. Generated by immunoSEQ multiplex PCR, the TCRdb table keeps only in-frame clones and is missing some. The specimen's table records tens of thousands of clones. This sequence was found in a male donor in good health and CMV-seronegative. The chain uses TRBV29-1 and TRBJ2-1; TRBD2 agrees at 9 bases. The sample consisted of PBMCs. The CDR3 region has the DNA TGCAGCGTTGGGCGACTAGCGGCCAGCTCCTACAATGAGCAGTTCTTC. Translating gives CSVGRLAASSYNEQFF.